One and the same sample provided the 20 T cell receptor beta chains below, sequenced in a study of T cell repertoires in cytomegalovirus infection. No antigens are known for them. TCRdb independently ran MiXCR on the reads; one entry per CDR3 protein. Among a few hundred thousand distinct CDR3 sequences, 35% to 50% were seen once, and the ten largest hold 48%. Sequences were derived from cultured PBMCs, sampled from culture after CMV antigen stimulation. The receptors derive from a human donor in good health (CMV status not recorded). Some clones in this sample may be carry-over from other donors' samples.

A few counts support this clonotype. This rearrangement joins TRBV7-6 to TRBJ1-5, with D tentatively TRBD1 (5 bases). Germline CDR1 and CDR2: SGHVS and FNYEAQ. This CDR3 is built from 15 residues. Trimming took 5 bases from V and 2 from J, leaving 13 bases between them. The CDR3 protein is CASSPGVGGNQPQHF. CDR3 in DNA: TGTGCCAGCAGCCCGGGGGTGGGGGGCAATCAGCCCCAGCATTTT.

The table lists this clonotype with many counts. V is TRBV7-8 and J is TRBJ2-3; no firm D call. V lost 4 bases, J lost 3 bases, and 14 bases lay in between. The CDR3 has 15 residues. Germline-derived CDR1 and CDR2 are SGHVS and FQNEAQ. The CDR3 region is CASSSPQLTTDTQYF. The CDR3 DNA sequence: TGTGCCAGCAGCTCCCCACAGCTCACAACAGATACGCAGTATTTT.

This rearrangement joins TRBV7-2 to TRBJ2-1, with a tentative D call TRBD1 (6 bases). Per germline, CDR1 SGHTA and CDR2 FQGNSA. This CDR3 is built from 15 residues. V was shortened by 2 bases and J by 2 bases, with 10 bases between the two germline ends. CDR3 sequence (DNA): TGTGCCAGCAGCTTAACTCAGGGGACCTACAATGAGCAGTTCTTC. This sequence encodes CASSLTQGTYNEQFF.

This rearrangement joins TRBV7-2 to TRBJ2-1; no definite D call. This CDR3 comprises 10 residues. Germline V gene data show CDR1 as SGHTA and CDR2 as FQGNSA. With 1 base removed from V and 16 bases from J, the gap between germline ends came to 8 bases. CDR3 amino acids: CASSLGWPFF. The DNA for the CDR3 is TGTGCCAGCAGCTTAGGTTGGCCCTTCTTC.

CDR3 region: CSAEPGQGYEQYF. CDR3 in DNA: TGCAGTGCTGAACCGGGACAGGGTTACGAGCAGTACTTC. The V call is TRBV20-1, the J call TRBJ2-7, with 9 bases that match TRBD1. The CDR3 is made up of 13 amino acids. Germline V gives CDR1 DFQATT, CDR2 SNEGSKA (reference sequence). V gave up 5 bases and J gave up 4 bases; unmatched junction bases: 6.

V gene TRBV12-5 combines with J gene TRBJ2-3; D gene ambiguous. V lost 2 bases and J lost 6, with 9 bases in between. The CDR3 totals 13 residues. CDR1 and CDR2 from the germline V gene are LGHNT and FRNRAP. Here the CDR3 DNA reads TGTGCTAGTGGTTTGTCTACTTCGGATACGCAGTATTTT. Residues: CASGLSTSDTQYF. Variable domain in full (rest from reference TRBV12-5 and TRBJ2-3): DARVTQTPRHKVTEMGQEVTMRCQPILGHNTVFWYRQTMMQGLELLAYFRNRAPLDDSGMPKDRFSAEMPDATLATLKIQPSEPRDSAVYFCASGLSTSDTQYFGPGTRLTVL.

This clonotype came up many times. This chain links TRBV7-2 with TRBJ2-4; TRBD1 matches 10 bases. The CDR3 extends over 14 amino acids. Germline CDR1 is SGHTA and CDR2 is FQGNSA. Unmatched junction bases numbered 2, after V lost 3 bases and J lost 6 bases. This CDR3 reads CASSFDRGRNIQYF. The CDR3 DNA is TGTGCCAGCAGCTTTGACAGGGGGCGAAACATTCAGTACTTC.

This clonotype was observed once. This clone may be a read error of a much larger clone one base away. CDR3 loop: CASSLTGRPATNEKLFF. The CDR3 DNA sequence: TGTGCCAGCAGCTTAACGGGCAGACCTGCGACTAATGAAAAACTGTTTTTT. The rearrangement links TRBV7-8 to TRBJ1-4; D unresolved. Germline assignment: CDR1 SGHVS and CDR2 FQNEAQ. The germline V and J ends were trimmed by 2 bases and 2 bases, with 15 bases remaining between them. The CDR3 totals 17 residues.

This chain uses TRBV19 with TRBJ1-1; no reliable D call. The CDR3 has 12 amino acids. Germline lookup yields CDR1 LNHDA and CDR2 SQIVND (reference sequence). V lost 8 bases, J lost 5 bases, and 12 bases lay in between. CDR3 residues: CASSEGYTEAFF. The CDR3 DNA is TGTGCCAGTTCTGAGGGTTATACTGAAGCTTTCTTT.

V and J are TRBV11-1 and TRBJ2-5; D possibly corresponds to TRBD1 (6 bases). Trimming shortened V by 2 bases and J by 1 base, and 14 bases separated the two germline ends. Germline values: CDR1 SGHAT, CDR2 FQDESV (reference sequence). This CDR3 is 16 amino acids long. The CDR3 spells CASSLWQGQGQETQYF. DNA for the CDR3: TGTGCCAGCAGCTTATGGCAGGGACAAGGCCAAGAGACCCAGTACTTC. The whole variable domain, filled in from reference TRBV11-1 and TRBJ2-5, reads EAEVAQSPRYKITEKSQAVAFWCDPISGHATLYWYRQILGQGPELLVQFQDESVVDDSQLPKDRFSAERLKGVDSTLKIQPAELGDSAMYLCASSLWQGQGQETQYFGPGTRLLVL.

This sequence joins TRBV20-1 and TRBJ2-7; D is perhaps TRBD1 or TRBD2 (5 bases each). The CDR3 spans 12 residues. Germline V lookup: CDR1 DFQATT, CDR2 SNEGSKA (reference sequence). Trimming took off 4 bases at V and 4 bases at J, with 11 bases between the two ends. The CDR3 loop reads CSAKFEGYEQYF. The CDR3, as DNA: TGCAGTGCTAAATTTGAGGGGTACGAGCAGTACTTC.

V usage is TRBV6-1 and J usage is TRBJ1-2, with D uncertain. Trimming shortened V by 7 bases and J by 2 bases, and 8 bases separated the two germline ends. This CDR3 is built from 12 residues. Germline CDR1 is MNHNS and CDR2 is SASEGT. The DNA for the CDR3 is TGTGCCAGCAAACCAGCAAACTATGGCTACACCTTC. Protein sequence: CASKPANYGYTF.

CDR3 amino acids: CASSLGVRARDTQYF. For the CDR3, the DNA is TGTGCCAGCAGCTTGGGGGTGAGAGCCAGAGATACGCAGTATTTT. The V call is TRBV7-6, the J call TRBJ2-3; D tentatively fits TRBD1 or TRBD2 (5 bases each). V lost 3 bases and J lost 5, with 15 bases in between. Per germline, CDR1 SGHVS and CDR2 FNYEAQ. This CDR3 comprises 15 residues.

In its sample, this clonotype was seen a few times. The chain uses TRBV4-1 and TRBJ2-5; tentatively, D is TRBD1 or TRBD2 (5 bases each). V was clipped by 5 bases and J by 1 base, with 14 bases between them. The CDR3 runs to 15 residues. Germline V CDR1 and CDR2: MGHRA, YSYEKL. CDR3 nucleotides: TGCGCCAGCAGCAGGTGGGGCGGGTCCCAAGAGACCCAGTACTTC. This codes for CASSRWGGSQETQYF.

This clonotype came up a few times. The gene calls are TRBV4-1 and TRBJ2-2; no definite D call. The V gene lost 0 bases and the J gene lost 1 base, with 6 bases spanning the gap. Germline assignment: CDR1 MGHRA and CDR2 YSYEKL. CDR3 length equals 15 residues. The CDR3 loop is CASSQDPGNTGELFF. CDR3 DNA sequence: TGCGCCAGCAGCCAAGACCCAGGGAACACCGGGGAGCTGTTTTTT.

V usage is TRBV27 and J usage is TRBJ2-2, with 7 bases fitting TRBD1. J gave up 4 bases and V 6 bases, and 14 bases lay outside the gene matches. The CDR3 is 17 residues long. CDR1 is MNHEY, CDR2 SMNVEV, per germline (reference sequence). The CDR3 DNA reads as TGTGCCAGCAGCCCCAGGGCGACAGGGCAGCTCACCGGGGAGCTGTTTTTT. It is translated as CASSPRATGQLTGELFF.

This clonotype was detected only a few times. This chain uses TRBV11-2 with TRBJ2-1; no clear D. The CDR3 runs 17 residues. The ends were cut back, 5 bases at V and 3 bases at J, with 20 bases in the middle. Per the germline V gene, CDR1 is SGHAT and CDR2 is FQNNGV. The CDR3 loop is CASSAPRFGDNYNEQFF. CDR3 DNA: TGTGCCAGCAGCGCCCCCCGGTTTGGGGATAACTACAATGAGCAGTTCTTC.

The J gene is TRBJ1-2, the V gene TRBV11-2; 7 nucleotides match TRBD1. Germline loops: CDR1 SGHAT, CDR2 FQNNGV. The CDR3 is 14 amino acids. J lost 4 bases, V lost 4 bases, and 6 bases had no gene match. CDR3 coding DNA: TGTGCCAGCAGCTACCGACAGGGAGCCTATGGCTACACCTTC. Translating it yields CASSYRQGAYGYTF.

The V gene is TRBV5-1, the J gene TRBJ1-4, with D perhaps TRBD1 (5 bases). The V and J ends lost 1 base and 3 bases respectively, with 13 bases between them. This CDR3 region has 16 residues. Germline V CDR1 and CDR2: SGHRS, YFSETQ. The CDR3, as DNA: TGCGCCAGCAGCTTGACTGGGGGATGGCCTAATGAAAAACTGTTTTTT. It is translated as CASSLTGGWPNEKLFF.

This chain joins TRBV7-2 and TRBJ1-1; 8 bases line up with TRBD1. The germline V gene encodes CDR1 SGHTA and CDR2 FQGNSA. V lost 1 base to trimming and J lost 3 bases; unmatched junction nucleotides: 4. The CDR3 loop spans 15 amino acids. CDR3 residues: CASSLDPRGHTEAFF. In DNA, the CDR3 is TGTGCCAGCAGCTTAGACCCCAGGGGGCACACTGAAGCTTTCTTT.